Below, one T cell receptor (beta chain) is given with its context. The data stem from a study of shared clonotypes between healthy human individuals. CDR3 length equals 13 residues. Deletions cut 2 bases from V and 1 base from J, with 8 bases between. Looked up from germline, CDR1 is GTSNPN and CDR2 is SVGIG (reference sequence). Sequenced by immunoSEQ multiplex PCR; TCRdb stores in-frame clones only, minus some. This sample has about 2.3 million clones, with less than 95% found just once. Sample: naive CD4+ T cells from PBMCs. Subset denoted: CD45RA+ positively selected. The chain couples TRBV30 to TRBJ1-1; D unclear. The TCR comes from a man younger than 30 in good health. Some clones in this sample may be carry-over from other donors' samples. DNA of the CDR3: TGTGCCTGGAGTAATACAGCGAACACTGAAGCTTTCTTT. Protein product: CAWSNTANTEAFF.